This TCR beta chain was sequenced during a study of vaccination and CD4 T cells after COVID-19. In the study overall: Convalescent individuals numbered four females and six males, two being Hispanic. Regarding the study as a whole: Only relatively few convalescent patients were studied, and early post-infection timepoints were not analyzed.

This sample's treatment: approximately nine-day PBMC culture with coronavirus spike peptide pools or control peptides (ViraFEST assay). The culture of more than 1.5 million PBMCs per well included approximately 10 IU/ml IL-2 and roughly 10 ug/ml peptide pools. With V trimmed by 8 bases and J by 4 bases, 6 bases remained unmatched. The CDR3 is 14 amino acids. Germline CDR1 is MNHEY and CDR2 is SVGEGT. As for this clonotype: Antigen: not known.

The Oncomine TCR Beta short-read assay generated sequence data from the DNA of cultured CD4+ T cells. One entry per CDR3 protein results from TCRdb running MiXCR on the PCR reads. The sample yields about 15,000 distinct CDR3 sequences, 58% seen once. Sample: CD4+ T cells from blood, cultured in vitro. The receptor was derived from a human donor who had recovered from COVID-19. The V call is TRBV6-2 or TRBV6-3, the J call TRBJ1-5; TRBD1 aligns across 9 bases. The CDR3 nucleotides read TGTGCCAGCTGGACCGGGACAGGGAATCAGCCCCAGCATTTT. It codes for CASWTGTGNQPQHF.